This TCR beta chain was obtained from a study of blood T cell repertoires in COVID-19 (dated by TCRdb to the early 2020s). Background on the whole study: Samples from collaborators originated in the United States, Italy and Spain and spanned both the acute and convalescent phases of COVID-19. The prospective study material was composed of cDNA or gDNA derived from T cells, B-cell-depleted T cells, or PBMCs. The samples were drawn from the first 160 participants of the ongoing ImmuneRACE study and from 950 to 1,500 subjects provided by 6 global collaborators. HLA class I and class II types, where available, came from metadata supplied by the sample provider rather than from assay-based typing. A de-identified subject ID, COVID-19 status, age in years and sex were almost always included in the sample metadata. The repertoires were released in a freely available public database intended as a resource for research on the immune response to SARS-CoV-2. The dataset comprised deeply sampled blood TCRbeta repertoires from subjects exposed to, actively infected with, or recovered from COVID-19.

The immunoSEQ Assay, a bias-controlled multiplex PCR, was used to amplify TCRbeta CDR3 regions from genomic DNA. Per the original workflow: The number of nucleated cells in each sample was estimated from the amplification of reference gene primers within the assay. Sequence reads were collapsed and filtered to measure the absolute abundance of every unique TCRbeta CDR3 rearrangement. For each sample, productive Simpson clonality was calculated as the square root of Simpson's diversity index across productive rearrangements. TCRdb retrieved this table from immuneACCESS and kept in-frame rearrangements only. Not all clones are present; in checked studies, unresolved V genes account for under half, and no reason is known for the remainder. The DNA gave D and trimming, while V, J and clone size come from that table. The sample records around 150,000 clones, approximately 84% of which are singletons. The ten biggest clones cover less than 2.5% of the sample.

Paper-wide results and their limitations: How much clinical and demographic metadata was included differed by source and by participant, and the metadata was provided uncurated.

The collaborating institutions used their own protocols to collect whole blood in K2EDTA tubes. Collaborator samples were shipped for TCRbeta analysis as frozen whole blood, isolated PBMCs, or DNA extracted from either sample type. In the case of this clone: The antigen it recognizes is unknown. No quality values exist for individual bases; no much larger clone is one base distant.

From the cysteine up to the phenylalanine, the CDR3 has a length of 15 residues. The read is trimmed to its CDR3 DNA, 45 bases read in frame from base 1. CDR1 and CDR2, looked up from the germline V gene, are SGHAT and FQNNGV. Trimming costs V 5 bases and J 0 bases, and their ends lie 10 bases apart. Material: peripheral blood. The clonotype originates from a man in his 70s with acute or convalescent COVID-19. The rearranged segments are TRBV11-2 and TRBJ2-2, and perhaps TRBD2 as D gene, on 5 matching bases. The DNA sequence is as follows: TGTGCCAGCAGCCTCCGAGGGACGAACACCGGGGAGCTGTTTTTT. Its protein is CASSLRGTNTGELFF.